This T cell receptor (beta chain) stems from a study of monozygotic twins with inflammatory bowel disease. The CDR3 loop spans 14 amino acids. CDR1 SGHTA and CDR2 FQGNSA come from the germline V gene. Every TCR library drew on around 3,400 ng of total RNA. No DNA is given; TCRdb re-called the 5' RACE reads and lists each CDR3 protein once. Its clone listing holds about 380,000 distinct CDR3 sequences. Sequencing was performed on blood. The V and J genes are TRBV7-2 and TRBJ2-1; TCRdb lists TRBD1, though no DNA is available to test this call. This clonotype was sampled from a human donor with ulcerative colitis or Crohn's disease, or a healthy co-twin of an affected twin (not recorded which). The CDR3 region is CASSSGQRYNEQFF.